Here is one T cell receptor (beta chain) with its context. The data were obtained in a study of blood T cell repertoires in COVID-19. Study context: Samples came from the United States, Italy and Spain, spanning acute and convalescent COVID-19. Sources were T cells, B-cell-depleted T cells, or PBMCs; the material itself was cDNA or gDNA.

CDR1 is MNHEY, CDR2 SMNVEV, per germline (reference sequence). The CDR3 has 15 amino acids. V shed 4 bases and J 2 bases; nucleotides not matched to a gene: 5. Seattle participants joined during active infection and were tracked over time. As handled by the study authors: Nucleated cell number was recorded as an estimate derived from reference gene primer amplification. Some clones are missing from TCRdb's copy, which holds only in-frame ones; the method was immunoSEQ multiplex PCR. V and J calls and clone size are given by that table; D and trimming were obtained from the DNA. Here the sample spans about 370,000 clones, roughly 90% being singletons.

The sequenced material came from peripheral blood. This sequence was found in a woman in her twenties or thirties with COVID-19, enrolled during active disease. This sequence joins TRBV27 and TRBJ2-3; 8 positions match TRBD2. In DNA, the CDR3 is TGTGCCAGCAGTTGGAGGACTAGCTCCACAGATACGCAGTATTTT. This gives the protein CASSWRTSSTDTQYF.